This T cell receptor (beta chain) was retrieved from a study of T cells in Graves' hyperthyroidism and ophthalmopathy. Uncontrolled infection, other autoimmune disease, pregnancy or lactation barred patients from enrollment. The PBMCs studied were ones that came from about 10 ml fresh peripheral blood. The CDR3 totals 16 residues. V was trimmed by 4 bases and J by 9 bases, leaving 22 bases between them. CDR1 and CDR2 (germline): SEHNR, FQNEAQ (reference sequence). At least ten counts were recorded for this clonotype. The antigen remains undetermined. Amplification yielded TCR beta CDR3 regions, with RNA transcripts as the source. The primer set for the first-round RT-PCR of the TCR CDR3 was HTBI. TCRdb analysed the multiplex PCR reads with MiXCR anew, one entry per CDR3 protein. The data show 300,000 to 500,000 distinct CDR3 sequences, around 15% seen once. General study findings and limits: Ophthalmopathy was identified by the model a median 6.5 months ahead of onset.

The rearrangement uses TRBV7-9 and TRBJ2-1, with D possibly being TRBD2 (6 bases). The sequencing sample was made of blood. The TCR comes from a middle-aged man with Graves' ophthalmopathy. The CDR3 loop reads CASSSGGTSPSGEQFF. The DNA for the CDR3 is TGTGCCAGCAGCTCTGGAGGGACTTCCCCTTCGGGTGAGCAGTTCTTC.